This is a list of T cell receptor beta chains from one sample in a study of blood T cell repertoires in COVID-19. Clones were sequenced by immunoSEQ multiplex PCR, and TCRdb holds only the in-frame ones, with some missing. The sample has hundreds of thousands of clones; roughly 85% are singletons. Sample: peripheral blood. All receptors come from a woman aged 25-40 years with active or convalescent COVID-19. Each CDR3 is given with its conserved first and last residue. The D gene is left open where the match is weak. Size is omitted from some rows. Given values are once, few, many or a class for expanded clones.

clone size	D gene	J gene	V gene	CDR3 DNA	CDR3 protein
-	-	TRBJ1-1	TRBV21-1	TGTGTAGGCCGGGGGGGAAACACTGAAGCTTTCTTT	CVGRGGNTEAFF
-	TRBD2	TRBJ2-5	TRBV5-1	TGCGCCAGCAGCTTGGAAGGTAGCGGGAATTGGGAGACCCAGTACTTC	CASSLEGSGNWETQYF
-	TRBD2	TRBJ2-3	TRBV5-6	TGTGCCAGCAGCCCCCTAGCGGGGGGCACAGATACGCAGTATTTT	CASSPLAGGTDTQYF
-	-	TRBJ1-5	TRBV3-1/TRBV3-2	TGTGCCAGCAGCCAATCCAGGGCTCAGCCCCAGCATTTT	CASSQSRAQPQHF
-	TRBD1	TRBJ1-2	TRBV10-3	TGTGCCATCATGTCGGGACAGGGTCGCTATGGCTACACCTTC	CAIMSGQGRYGYTF
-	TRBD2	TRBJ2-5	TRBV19	TGTGCCAGTAGGGGACTAGCGGGAGTGGAGACCCAGTACTTC	CASRGLAGVETQYF
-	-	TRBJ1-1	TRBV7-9	TGTGCCAGCAGCTTGTTTGGGCAGCTGAACACTGAAGCTTTCTTT	CASSLFGQLNTEAFF
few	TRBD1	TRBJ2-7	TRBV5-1	TGCGCCAGCAGCTACCAGGGGGCGCAAGAGCAGTACTTC	CASSYQGAQEQYF
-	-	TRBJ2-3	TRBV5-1	TGCGCCAGCAGCCTTGAACGGGACACAGATACGCAGTATTTT	CASSLERDTDTQYF
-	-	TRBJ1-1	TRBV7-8	TGTGCCAGCAGCTCAGGTTGGGGGGAGGCTGAAGCTTTCTTT	CASSSGWGEAEAFF
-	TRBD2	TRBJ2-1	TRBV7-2	TGTGCCAGCAGCCCAGGACTAGCTTACAATGAGCAGTTCTTC	CASSPGLAYNEQFF
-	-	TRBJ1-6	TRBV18	TGTGCCAGCTCCCCACCCGGGGGCTATAATTCACCCCTCCACTTT	CASSPPGGYNSPLHF
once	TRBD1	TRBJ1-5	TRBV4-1	TGCGCCAGCAGCCCCCGGACAGGGGGAAGGGGTCAGCCCCAGCATTTT	CASSPRTGGRGQPQHF
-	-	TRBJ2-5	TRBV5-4	TGTGCCAGCAGCACGGCGGGATCTCGCAGGGAGACCCAGTACTTC	CASSTAGSRRETQYF
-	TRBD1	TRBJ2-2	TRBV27	TGTGCCAGCAGTCCCGACAGGGGGTGGGCCGGGGAGCTGTTTTTT	CASSPDRGWAGELFF
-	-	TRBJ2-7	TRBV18	TGTGCCAGCTCACCATCCCAACAGTCCTACGAGCAGTACTTC	CASSPSQQSYEQYF
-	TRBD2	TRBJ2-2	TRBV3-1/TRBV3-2	TGTGCCAGCAGCCAAGAAGGCGCTAGCGGGGGGAACACCGGGGAGCTGTTTTTT	CASSQEGASGGNTGELFF
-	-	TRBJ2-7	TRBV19	TGTGCCACTCGGTCAAGCGGATCCCTCGAGCAGTACTTC	CATRSSGSLEQYF
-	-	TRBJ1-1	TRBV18	TGTGCCAGCTCACGGACACCGAACACTGAAGCTTTCTTT	CASSRTPNTEAFF
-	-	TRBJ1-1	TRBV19	TGTGCCACTGGGCGGGGTGGAAAGAACACTGAAGCTTTCTTT	CATGRGGKNTEAFF
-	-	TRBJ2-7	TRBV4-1	TGCGCCAGCAGCGCCCAACCTGGGAGAGGGTACGAGCAGTACTTC	CASSAQPGRGYEQYF
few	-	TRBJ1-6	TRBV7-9	TGTGCCAGCAGCTTAGCTCTGGCCTCCTATAATTCACCCCTCCACTTT	CASSLALASYNSPLHF
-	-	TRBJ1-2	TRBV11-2	TGTGCCAGCAGCCACCAGGTGAAGTTCGATGGCTACACCTTC	CASSHQVKFDGYTF
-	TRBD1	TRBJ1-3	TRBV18	TGTGCCAGCTCACCGACAGGGGCTCAAACCTCTGGAAACACCATATATTTT	CASSPTGAQTSGNTIYF
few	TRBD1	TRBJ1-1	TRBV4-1	TGCGCCAGCAGCTACCCCGGGACAGGGGATACTGAAGCTTTCTTT	CASSYPGTGDTEAFF
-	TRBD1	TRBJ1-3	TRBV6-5	TGTGCCAGCAGTCCACAGGGGCTTACAGGAAACACCATATATTTT	CASSPQGLTGNTIYF
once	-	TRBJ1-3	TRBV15	TGTGCCACCAGCAGAGACCCTACTAACTCTGGAAACACCATATATTTT	CATSRDPTNSGNTIYF
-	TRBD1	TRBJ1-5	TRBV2	TGTGCCAGCACCCGAGAGGGGGCCAACAATCAGCCCCAGCATTTT	CASTREGANNQPQHF
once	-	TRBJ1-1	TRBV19	TGTGCCAGTAGCTCTAGCGAGGGGAGCACTGAAGCTTTCTTT	CASSSSEGSTEAFF
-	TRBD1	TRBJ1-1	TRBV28	TGTGCCAGCAGTTTAGCCGACAGGGCCACTGAAGCTTTCTTT	CASSLADRATEAFF
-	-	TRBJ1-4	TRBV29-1	TGCAGCGTCGCACCGGCAACTAATGAAAAACTGTTTTTT	CSVAPATNEKLFF
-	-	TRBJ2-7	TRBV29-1	TGCAGCGTTACGGCTAGTGCCCGCGAGCAGTACTTC	CSVTASAREQYF
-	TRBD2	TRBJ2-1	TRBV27	TGTGCCAGCAGTTTAGCTACTAGCGGGAGAAATGAGCAGTTCTTC	CASSLATSGRNEQFF
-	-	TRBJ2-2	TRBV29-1	TGCAGCGTTGAAGACAGGAGGGGCGCGAAAGGAAGGGAGCTGTTTTTT	CSVEDRRGAKGRELFF
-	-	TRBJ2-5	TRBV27	TGTGCCAGCAGTTTATTCGTGGGAGACGGTATCCAGTACTTC	CASSLFVGDGIQYF
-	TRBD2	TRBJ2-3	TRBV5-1	TGCGCCAGCAGCTGGGGTGGGGGAGCGGGGGTCGCAGATACGCAGTATTTT	CASSWGGGAGVADTQYF
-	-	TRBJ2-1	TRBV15	TGTGCCACCAGCAGGGACAGCTTCTCCTACAATGAGCAGTTCTTC	CATSRDSFSYNEQFF
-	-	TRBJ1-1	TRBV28	TGTGCCAGCACCAGTTACCCCCAGGGTGGCACTGAAGCTTTCTTT	CASTSYPQGGTEAFF
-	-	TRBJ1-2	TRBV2	TGTGCCAGCAGTGAAAATTACAGTTATGGCTACACCTTC	CASSENYSYGYTF
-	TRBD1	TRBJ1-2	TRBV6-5	TGTGCCAGCACCCACAGGGGTTATGGCTACACCTTC	CASTHRGYGYTF
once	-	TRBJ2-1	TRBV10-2	TGCGCCAGCAGTGAGTTCCAGGCATACAATGAGCAGTTCTTC	CASSEFQAYNEQFF
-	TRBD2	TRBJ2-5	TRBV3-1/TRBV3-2	TGTGCCAGCAGCCCGGGACTAGCGGGAGGGAGGGGTCAAGAGACCCAGTACTTC	CASSPGLAGGRGQETQYF